This T cell receptor beta chain was captured by sequencing in a study of cytomegalovirus exposure and HLA in healthy donors. The PCR was carried out with 60 Vbeta primers and 13 Jbeta primers. Only in-frame clones appear in the TCRdb table, and some are missing; sequencing was by immunoSEQ multiplex PCR. The sample has 200,000 to 250,000 clones, more than 65% seen once. This CDR3 has 16 amino acids. V was clipped by 7 bases and J by 7 bases, with 20 bases between them. Germline V gene data show CDR1 as SNHLY and CDR2 as FYNNEI. The chain links TRBV2 to TRBJ1-6; weak D call: TRBD1 (5 bases). This TCR came from a man aged 50-59 years in good health and CMV-seronegative. Sequences were obtained from PBMCs. The CDR3 spells CASTGAAGLYNSPLHF. The CDR3 DNA is TGTGCCAGCACCGGGGCGGCGGGATTATACAATTCACCCCTCCACTTT.